A selection of T cell receptor beta chains follows, all from one sample in a study of blood T cell repertoires in COVID-19. Some clones are missing from TCRdb's copy, which holds only in-frame ones; the method was immunoSEQ multiplex PCR. The sample records about 35,000 clones, 75% to 90% being singletons. Sequencing used peripheral blood. These receptors were collected from a man aged 55-75 years with active or convalescent COVID-19. Both conserved end residues are part of each CDR3. D genes are given only for firm matches. Clone sizes are given selectively: once, few, many, or a class where the clone is expanded.

clone_size d_call j_call v_call cdr3_nt cdr3_aa
NA NA TRBJ2-1 TRBV7-9 TGTGCCAGCAGCCCCTCTGTGGGGAGCTCCTACAATGAGCAGTTCTTC CASSPSVGSSYNEQFF
NA TRBD2 TRBJ2-3 TRBV9 TGTGCCAGCTTACTAGCGGGTGGTGATACGCAGTATTTT CASLLAGGDTQYF
NA NA TRBJ1-4 TRBV2 TGTGCCAGCAGTGATACCCGAGACGGGAATGAAAAACTGTTTTTT CASSDTRDGNEKLFF
NA NA TRBJ2-5 TRBV4-2 TGTGCCAGCAGCGCCCGGGACTTCCAAGAGACCCAGTACTTC CASSARDFQETQYF
NA NA TRBJ2-3 TRBV24-1 TGTGCCACCAGTGTTGGGGGGAGTCAAGATACGCAGTATTTT CATSVGGSQDTQYF
NA TRBD1 TRBJ1-2 TRBV7-2 TGTGCCAGCAGCTTAGGTACAGGGGGGAGCTATGGCTACACCTTC CASSLGTGGSYGYTF
once TRBD1 TRBJ2-1 TRBV7-2 TGTGCCAGCAGCCCAGGACAGGGGTTTGTATACAATCGTGAGCAGTTCTTC CASSPGQGFVYNREQFF
few TRBD1 TRBJ1-2 TRBV5-1 TGCGCCAGCAGCCCCGGGACAGGGAGCTCCTATGGCTACACCTTC CASSPGTGSSYGYTF
NA NA TRBJ1-6 TRBV5-1 TGCGCCAGCAGGGGCAGCTCCTATAATTCACCCCTCCACTTT CASRGSSYNSPLHF
NA NA TRBJ1-2 TRBV18 TGTGCCAGCTCACCAGGTCTGGGAGTGGGTGAGCGTTATGGCTACACCTTC CASSPGLGVGERYGYTF
NA NA TRBJ1-2 TRBV6-5 TGTGCCAGCAGTTATAGACCGCCGAGGGACTATGGCTACACCTTC CASSYRPPRDYGYTF
NA NA TRBJ1-2 TRBV11-2 TGTGCCAGCAGCTTTACCCCGGACAGAAGATATGGCTACACCTTC CASSFTPDRRYGYTF
few NA TRBJ1-5 TRBV6-1 TGTGCCAGCAGTGAAGCGCTTCGTCAGGGACTCAATCAGCCCCAGCATTTT CASSEALRQGLNQPQHF
few TRBD1 TRBJ1-6 TRBV6-5 TGTGCCAGCACACAGGGGGGGACCTATAATTCACCCCTCCACTTT CASTQGGTYNSPLHF
NA NA TRBJ2-3 TRBV28 TGTGCCAGCAGTCTGACGGCGAGGGGGGATACGCAGTATTTT CASSLTARGDTQYF
NA NA TRBJ2-5 TRBV5-4 TGTGCCAGCAGCTCCGTGCGCGGAGCAGACCAAGAGACCCAGTACTTC CASSSVRGADQETQYF
NA TRBD1 TRBJ2-2 TRBV25-1 TGTGCCAGCAGACAGACAGGGGGTAACGTCGGTGCGGAGCTGTTTTTT CASRQTGGNVGAELFF
NA TRBD1 TRBJ1-2 TRBV23-1 TGCGCCAGCAGTCAATTCCAGGGGGCTCCCTACACCTTC CASSQFQGAPYTF
once TRBD2 TRBJ2-5 TRBV5-1 TGCGCCAGCAGCTCGACTAGCGGGGTTTACCAAGAGACCCAGTACTTC CASSSTSGVYQETQYF
NA TRBD2 TRBJ2-3 TRBV12-5 TGTGCTAGTGGACGCAGTAGCGGGAGAGATACGCAGTATTTT CASGRSSGRDTQYF
NA NA TRBJ1-1 TRBV7-2 TGTGCCAGCAGCTTAGGAGTCCGAGGGAAAGCTTTCTTT CASSLGVRGKAFF
NA TRBD2 TRBJ2-5 TRBV7-9 TGTGCCAGCAGCCCCCCTAAAAGTAGCGGGAGCAAATCAGGCGAGACCCAGTACTTC CASSPPKSSGSKSGETQYF
NA TRBD1 TRBJ1-1 TRBV10-2 TGCGCCAGCAGGGGACAGATGAACACTGAAGCTTTCTTT CASRGQMNTEAFF